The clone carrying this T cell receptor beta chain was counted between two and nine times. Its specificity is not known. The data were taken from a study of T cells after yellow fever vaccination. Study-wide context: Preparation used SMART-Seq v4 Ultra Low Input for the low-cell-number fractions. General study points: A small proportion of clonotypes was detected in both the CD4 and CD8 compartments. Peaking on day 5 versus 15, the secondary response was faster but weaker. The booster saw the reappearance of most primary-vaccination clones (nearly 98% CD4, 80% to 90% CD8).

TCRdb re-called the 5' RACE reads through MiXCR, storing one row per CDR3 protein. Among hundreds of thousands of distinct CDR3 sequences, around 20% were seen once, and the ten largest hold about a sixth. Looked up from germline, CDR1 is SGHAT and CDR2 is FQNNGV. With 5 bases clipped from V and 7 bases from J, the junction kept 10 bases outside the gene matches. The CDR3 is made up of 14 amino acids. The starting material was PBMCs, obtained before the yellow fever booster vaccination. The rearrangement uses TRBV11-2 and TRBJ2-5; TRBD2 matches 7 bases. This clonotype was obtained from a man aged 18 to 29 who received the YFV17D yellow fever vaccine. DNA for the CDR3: TGTGCCAGCAGCCAGGACACCTCGGGGGGGACCCAGTACTTC. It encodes CASSQDTSGGTQYF.